A single T cell receptor (beta chain) is shown here with its context. Its antigen is unknown. The sample is drawn from a study of cytomegalovirus exposure and HLA in healthy donors. Whole-study results and caveats: Most subjects had HLA-A and HLA-B alleles reportedly predicted accurately by TCR beta sequences. Listed as cytomegalovirus-associated were 150 to 200 TCR beta chains.

Primers for the PCR totalled 60 Vbeta and 13 Jbeta. Only in-frame clones appear in the TCRdb table, and some are missing; sequencing was by immunoSEQ multiplex PCR. Reported are roughly 120,000 clones; the ten largest clones contain over 0.8%. Sequences were obtained from PBMCs. This clonotype was obtained from a man aged 18 to 30 in good health and CMV-seronegative.

CDR3 nucleotide sequence: TGTGCCAGCAGCTTAGGGCTGAGGACAGAAACTACAGACAACTATGGCTACACCTTC. Protein: CASSLGLRTETTDNYGYTF. This chain links TRBV7-9 with TRBJ1-2, with D perhaps TRBD1 (6 bases). The CDR3 loop spans 19 amino acids. V lost 1 base and J lost 2, with 23 bases in between. CDR1 and CDR2 from the germline V gene are SEHNR and FQNEAQ (reference sequence).